Each of the 18 T cell receptor beta chains below was sequenced from the same sample in a study of cytomegalovirus exposure and HLA in healthy donors. The PCR used 60 Vbeta and 13 Jbeta primers. Clones were read by immunoSEQ multiplex PCR, and TCRdb kept only the in-frame ones, dropping some. The sample holds more than 150,000 clones, roughly 80% seen once. Sample: PBMCs. Receptors were obtained from a male donor in good health and CMV-seronegative.

The rearrangement links TRBV9 to TRBJ2-5, with a possible D match to TRBD1 (6 bases). The DNA matches TRBJ2-7 better at its end, which makes the J call doubtful. Germline V gives CDR1 SGDLS, CDR2 YYNGEE. The CDR3 runs to 15 residues. CDR3 DNA sequence: TGTGCCAGCAGCGCAGGGGAGACACCCACCTACGAGCAGTACTTC. Translation: CASSAGETPTYEQYF.

This clone was counted between two and nine times. The chain uses TRBV30 and TRBJ1-1, with 7 bases matching TRBD1. The V and J ends lost 3 bases and 4 bases, in that order; junction bases with no gene match: 8. The CDR3 runs 14 residues. Germline assignment: CDR1 GTSNPN and CDR2 SVGIG (reference sequence). The CDR3 sequence: CAWSRGQWATEAFF. CDR3 DNA sequence: TGTGCCTGGAGCCGGGGACAGTGGGCCACTGAAGCTTTCTTT. Supplemented by reference TRBV30 and TRBJ1-1, the full variable domain reads SQTIHQWPATLVQPVGSPLSLECTVEGTSNPNLYWYRQAAGRGLQLLFYSVGIGQISSEVPQNLSASRPQDRQFILSSKKLLLSDSGFYLCAWSRGQWATEAFFGQGTRLTVV.

This CDR3 is CASVGEELGKVYEQYF. The DNA of the CDR3 is TGTGCCAGCGTCGGGGAAGAGTTAGGTAAAGTCTACGAGCAGTACTTC. The gene calls are TRBV5-4 and TRBJ2-5; D perhaps matches TRBD2 (5 bases). The J call may be wrong; the DNA end is better matched by TRBJ2-7. Germline CDR1 SGHNT, CDR2 YYREEE (reference sequence). The CDR3 covers 16 residues.

The chain recombines TRBV4-2 with TRBJ2-2; 7 bases fit TRBD1. The CDR3 is made up of 13 amino acids. V was clipped by 4 bases and J by 5 bases; unmatched bases: 1. Germline V gives CDR1 LGHNA, CDR2 YNFKEQ. CDR3 amino acids: CASSPTGTGELFF. The DNA for the CDR3 is TGTGCCAGCAGCCCGACAGGGACCGGGGAGCTGTTTTTT.

V usage is TRBV2 and J usage is TRBJ1-4, with 7 nucleotides matching TRBD1. The trim removed 6 bases at V and 0 bases at J, leaving 4 bases unmatched. Germline V lookup: CDR1 SNHLY, CDR2 FYNNEI. This CDR3 contains 15 residues. The CDR3 bases are TGTGCCAGCAGCGCACAGGGGACAACTAATGAAAAACTGTTTTTT. Its translation is CASSAQGTTNEKLFF.

This clone was picked up a small number of times. The chain has TRBV2 and TRBJ2-5; TRBD1 agrees at 7 bases. Germline V gene data show CDR1 as SNHLY and CDR2 as FYNNEI. The junction had 6 bases not matched to a gene; V was cut back by 7 bases and J by 1 base. This CDR3 is 14 amino acids long. CDR3 nucleotides: TGTGCCAGCACCCTGGGACAGACCCAAGAGACCCAGTACTTC. Encoded protein: CASTLGQTQETQYF.

This clone turned up a few times. The rearrangement links TRBV7-2 to TRBJ2-1, with D possibly TRBD1 on 5 matching bases. Germline CDR1 is SGHTA and CDR2 is FQGNSA. The CDR3 covers 15 residues. V shed 5 bases and J shed 1 base, with 12 bases lying between them. The CDR3 nucleotides are TGTGCCAGCAGCGGGGCCTTGGGGTCCTACAATGAGCAGTTCTTC. It yields the protein CASSGALGSYNEQFF.

The V and J genes are TRBV28 and TRBJ1-2; maybe TRBD1 (5 bases). The germline V gene encodes CDR1 MDHEN and CDR2 SYDVKM. V lost 5 bases to trimming and J lost 6 bases, with 13 bases between them. The CDR3 length is 13 residues. The CDR3 here is CASSISRADGYTF. As DNA, the CDR3 is TGTGCCAGCAGTATATCCAGGGCGGATGGCTACACCTTC.

This clone was observed a handful of times. V is TRBV29-1 and J is TRBJ2-7; the match to TRBD1 covers 11 bases. After removal of 3 bases from V and 4 bases from J, the junction contained 5 bases not matched to a gene. This CDR3 region has 14 residues. In germline, CDR1 is SQVTM, CDR2 ANQGSEA. DNA of the CDR3: TGCAGCGTTGAGGCACGGGACAGGGGGTACGAGCAGTACTTC. It translates to CSVEARDRGYEQYF.

J is TRBJ2-2 and V is TRBV6-5, with 7 nucleotides matching TRBD1. V lost 2 bases, J lost 7 bases, and 1 base stayed unmatched. The CDR3 consists of 13 residues. Germline CDR1 reads MNHEY; CDR2 reads SVGAGI. The CDR3, as DNA: TGTGCCAGCAGTTACGACAGGGACGGGGAGCTGTTTTTT. Its translation is CASSYDRDGELFF.

The chain is built from TRBV6-1 and TRBJ1-5; no clear D gene. Germline V lookup: CDR1 MNHNS, CDR2 SASEGT. This CDR3 comprises 13 residues. The V end was cut by 8 bases, the J end by 4 bases, with 12 bases between. The DNA for the CDR3 is TGTGCCAGCGGCAGTGCGGGGAATCAGCCCCAGCATTTT. Translation: CASGSAGNQPQHF.

The chain combines TRBV6-5 with TRBJ1-5; 7 bases agree with TRBD1. The CDR3 loop spans 13 amino acids. The trim removed 10 bases at V and 6 bases at J, leaving 9 bases unmatched. Germline lookup yields CDR1 MNHEY and CDR2 SVGAGI. The CDR3 DNA reads as TGTGCCACCACGAGGGGGCCCGGTCAGCCCCAGCATTTT. Protein product: CATTRGPGQPQHF.

The V and J genes are TRBV7-9 and TRBJ1-1; D gene uncertain. The CDR3 runs to 18 residues. V lost 4 bases, J lost 0 bases, and 21 bases lay in between. Per the germline V gene, CDR1 is SEHNR and CDR2 is FQNEAQ (reference sequence). The CDR3 region is CASSSPDLRVSMNTEAFF. CDR3 DNA sequence: TGTGCCAGCAGCTCCCCGGACTTGAGGGTTTCAATGAACACTGAAGCTTTCTTT.

The rearrangement joins TRBV6-1 to TRBJ2-1, with 9 bases identical to TRBD1. Germline CDR1 is MNHNS and CDR2 is SASEGT. V shed 4 bases and J 7 bases; nucleotides not matched to a gene: 8. The CDR3 has 15 amino acids. The CDR3 bases are TGTGCCAGCAGTGGACCACAGGGGGCGCATAATGAGCAGTTCTTC. It is translated as CASSGPQGAHNEQFF.

V and J are TRBV6-6 and TRBJ2-7, with a tentative D call TRBD1 (5 bases). V was cut by 2 bases and J by 5 bases, with 7 bases left in between. CDR1 MNHNY and CDR2 SVGAGI come from the germline V gene (reference sequence). The CDR3 loop spans 12 amino acids. CDR3 in DNA: TGTGCCAGCAGTTACAAGGGGCACGAGCAGTACTTC. Encoded protein: CASSYKGHEQYF.

The chain has TRBV6-5 and TRBJ2-6; 7 bases match TRBD2. Trimming removed 7 bases from V and 0 bases from J; junction bases left unmatched: 3. CDR1 MNHEY and CDR2 SVGAGI come from the germline V gene. This CDR3 is built from 15 residues. The CDR3 bases are TGTGCCAGCAAGGGAGGGCTCTCTGGGGCCAACGTCCTGACTTTC. Its translation is CASKGGLSGANVLTF.

The table lists this clone with a few counts. The chain is built from TRBV18 and TRBJ2-3; TRBD1 agrees at 7 bases. There are 16 residues in the CDR3. After removal of 2 bases from V and 0 bases from J, the junction contained 5 bases not matched to a gene. The germline CDR1 and CDR2 sequences are KGHSH and LQKENI. DNA for the CDR3: TGTGCCAGCTCACCATCACAGGGGACGAGCACAGATACGCAGTATTTT. Protein sequence: CASSPSQGTSTDTQYF.

This rearrangement joins TRBV15 to TRBJ2-7; D may be TRBD1 (6 bases). Germline CDR1 LNHNV, CDR2 YYDKDF (reference sequence). The CDR3 is 13 residues long. Trimming removed 0 bases at V and 7 bases at J, with 10 bases between. The CDR3 protein is CATSRDPGVEQYF. CDR3 in DNA: TGTGCCACCAGCAGAGATCCAGGGGTGGAGCAGTACTTC.